This is a list of T cell receptor beta chains from one sample in a study of graft-versus-host responses after intestinal transplantation. This table comes from immunoSEQ multiplex PCR, and its TCRdb copy is limited to in-frame clones, with some not included. The sample lists under 45,000 clones; under 90% were seen once. The sequenced sample was PBMCs, obtained approximately 270 days after transplant. The receptor set was obtained from a human patient who received an intestinal transplant, so some T cells may come from the graft donor. Both conserved end residues are part of each CDR3. The order of the fields is D gene, V gene, J gene, clone size, CDR3 DNA, CDR3 protein. The D gene is left open where the match is weak. Rows give clone size only sometimes, using once, few, many, or a class for an expanded clone.

-	TRBV6-6	TRBJ1-6	once	TGTGCCAGCAGTTACGGGGCGCGGAGTTCACCCCTCCACTTT	CASSYGARSSPLHF
-	TRBV11-2	TRBJ2-3	-	TGTGCCAGCAGCTTTCGTCGGGGACTTCCGGCGGCAGATACGCAGTATTTT	CASSFRRGLPAADTQYF
-	TRBV4-3	TRBJ1-1	-	TGCGCCAGCAGCCAACCCGACGAGGGCACTGAAGCTTTCTTT	CASSQPDEGTEAFF
-	TRBV7-2	TRBJ1-1	-	TGTGCCAGCAGCTTAGGTATCCGGGTAGGGGCTGAAGCTTTCTTT	CASSLGIRVGAEAFF
-	TRBV18	TRBJ2-7	-	TGTGCCAGCTCACCTGGGGACCCCGCCTACGAGCAGTACTTC	CASSPGDPAYEQYF
-	TRBV12-5	TRBJ1-5	once	TGTGCTAGTGGTTTGTTGGCAGGGAGCAATCAGCCCCAGCATTTT	CASGLLAGSNQPQHF
-	TRBV5-1	TRBJ1-1	-	TGCGCCAGCAGCTTGGGAGGGCGGTACACTGAAGCTTTCTTT	CASSLGGRYTEAFF
-	TRBV27	TRBJ1-1	-	TGTGCCAGCCGCCTAAGGGAGAACACTGAAGCTTTCTTT	CASRLRENTEAFF
-	TRBV29-1	TRBJ1-2	-	TGCAGCGTTAGGAGCCCCAGGGCCATCTATGGCTACACCTTC	CSVRSPRAIYGYTF
-	TRBV15	TRBJ1-5	few	TGTGCCACCAGCAGGGGCGGACAGCCCCAGCATTTT	CATSRGGQPQHF
TRBD2	TRBV2	TRBJ2-5	once	TGTGCCACAAGCGGGGTCAACCAAGAGACCCAGTACTTC	CATSGVNQETQYF
-	TRBV6-1	TRBJ1-2	-	TGTGCCAGCAGTTACGGTGACGGCTACACCTTC	CASSYGDGYTF
TRBD2	TRBV5-1	TRBJ2-4	-	TGCGCCAGCAGCTTGGCGCCTAGCGGGGGATCGGGCATTCAGTACTTC	CASSLAPSGGSGIQYF
-	TRBV2	TRBJ1-5	-	TGTGCCAGCAGTGACAGGGCGGATAGCAATCAGCCCCAGCATTTT	CASSDRADSNQPQHF
-	TRBV25-1	TRBJ1-2	-	TGTGCCAGCAGGGCTAACTATGGCTACACCTTC	CASRANYGYTF
-	TRBV6-1	TRBJ1-4	-	TGTGCCAGCCGGACCGGACCCGCAACTAATGAAAAACTGTTTTTT	CASRTGPATNEKLFF
-	TRBV12-2	TRBJ2-5	-	TGTGCAAGTCGCTTAGGGCTAGCGGGGGACCAAGAGACCCAGTACTTC	CASRLGLAGDQETQYF
-	TRBV5-6	TRBJ2-5	-	TGTGCCAGCAGCCAGCCACAGGTTTCCGAGACCCAGTACTTC	CASSQPQVSETQYF
-	TRBV7-9	TRBJ2-3	-	TGTGCCAGTAACCCGGGAGACACAACAGATACGCAGTATTTT	CASNPGDTTDTQYF
-	TRBV28	TRBJ1-3	-	TGTGCCAGCAGTTTGGAGGGAACTTCTGGAAACACCATATATTTT	CASSLEGTSGNTIYF
TRBD1	TRBV6-1	TRBJ2-7	-	TGTGCCACCTTCGGACAGGGTAGGCACGAGCAGTACTTC	CATFGQGRHEQYF
TRBD1	TRBV7-2	TRBJ2-7	-	TGTGCCAGCAGCTTAGGTGTGACAGGGGCCTACGAGCAGTACTTC	CASSLGVTGAYEQYF
-	TRBV7-8	TRBJ1-2	-	TGTGCCAGCAGCTTAGAAGAGGGAGTTTCCTATGGCTACACCTTC	CASSLEEGVSYGYTF
TRBD2	TRBV29-1	TRBJ2-5	-	TGCAGCGTAACATCTGGGGGGGGAAAGACCCAGTACTTC	CSVTSGGGKTQYF
TRBD2	TRBV6-1	TRBJ2-2	-	TGTGCCAGCAGTGGAGGACTAGCGGGGGGGCTTAACACCGGGGAGCTGTTTTTT	CASSGGLAGGLNTGELFF
TRBD2	TRBV30	TRBJ2-3	-	TGTGCCTGGAGTATAGGACTAGCGGGGGGGACCGGCGATACGCAGTATTTT	CAWSIGLAGGTGDTQYF
TRBD2	TRBV12-5	TRBJ2-1	-	TGTGCTAGTGGTACGCGACTAGCGGGGATCTACAATGAGCAGTTCTTC	CASGTRLAGIYNEQFF
TRBD2	TRBV9	TRBJ2-7	-	TGTGCCAGCAGCGTAGACAGCGGGGGTGACTACGAGCAGTACTTC	CASSVDSGGDYEQYF
-	TRBV4-1	TRBJ2-2	-	TGCGCCAGCAGCCGCCCCGGGGAGCTGTTTTTT	CASSRPGELFF
-	TRBV27	TRBJ2-3	once	TGTGCCAGCAGTTCGTTTGGACTAGGGGGAGATACGCAGTATTTT	CASSSFGLGGDTQYF
TRBD2	TRBV13	TRBJ2-1	-	TGTGCCAGCAGCTTAAGACGCGGGGGGCCTAATGAGCAGTTCTTC	CASSLRRGGPNEQFF
TRBD1	TRBV5-1	TRBJ2-7	-	TGCGCCAGCAGCCCCTTGGGACAGTCCTACGAGCAGTACTTC	CASSPLGQSYEQYF
-	TRBV7-9	TRBJ1-1	-	TGTGCCAGCAGCGTACAGGGTGTCACTGAAGCTTTCTTT	CASSVQGVTEAFF
-	TRBV6-5	TRBJ1-3	-	TGTGCCAGCAGTTACTCGGGGGTCGGAAACACCATATATTTT	CASSYSGVGNTIYF
TRBD1	TRBV5-1	TRBJ2-5	-	TGCGCCAGCAGCTTGGCGTGGCAGGGGGTTGGAGAGACCCAGTACTTC	CASSLAWQGVGETQYF
TRBD1	TRBV11-3	TRBJ1-1	-	TGTGCCAGCAGCCACGGACAGGGAGGTGAAGCTTTCTTT	CASSHGQGGEAFF
-	TRBV2	TRBJ2-2	-	TGTGCCAAAGAACGTTCGGGGGCCGGGGAGCTGTTTTTT	CAKERSGAGELFF
-	TRBV19	TRBJ1-1	-	TGTGCCAGTAGTATTGCGGCGGGGAGTGGCACTGAAGCTTTCTTT	CASSIAAGSGTEAFF
TRBD1	TRBV5-5	TRBJ2-4	-	TGTGCCAGCAGCGAACAGGGGCTAGCCAAAAACATTCAGTACTTC	CASSEQGLAKNIQYF
-	TRBV5-1	TRBJ1-1	-	TGCGCCAGCAAAAAGGACACTAACACTGAAGCTTTCTTT	CASKKDTNTEAFF
-	TRBV6-1	TRBJ2-7	-	TGTGCCAGCAGTCAGGGAGACAGAGATTACGAGCAGTACTTC	CASSQGDRDYEQYF
-	TRBV6-6	TRBJ1-4	-	TGTGCCAGCGGTAAAGGGGAAAAACTGTTTTTT	CASGKGEKLFF